This T cell receptor beta chain was recovered during a study of OX40 agonist ivuxolimab in advanced cancers. Study-wide context: Dose-escalation subjects each had hepatocellular carcinoma, melanoma, renal cell or head and neck cancer. Partial responses were observed in three patients, of whom one had hepatocellular carcinoma and two had cutaneous melanoma.

TCRdb keeps only in-frame clones here, not all; method: immunoSEQ multiplex PCR. The data show some 70,000 clones, 87% seen once. This TCR was recovered from an adult with an advanced solid tumor such as melanoma, head and neck, liver or kidney cancer. This material consisted of CD4+ or CD8+ T cells sorted from blood, taken in a trial of the OX40 agonist ivuxolimab.

The CDR3 loop is CASGPFGQETQYF. In DNA, the CDR3 is TGTGCTAGTGGTCCCTTCGGCCAAGAGACCCAGTACTTC. The chain uses TRBV12-5 and TRBJ2-5; unclear D gene. This CDR3 has 13 residues. Trimming removed 5 bases from V and 1 base from J, with 8 bases in between. The germline CDR1 and CDR2 sequences are LGHNT and FRNRAP.